What follows describes a single T cell receptor beta chain. Its antigen is still unknown. This was the immunoSEQ version 4 assay in survey mode. Measured with immunoSEQ multiplex PCR; TCRdb has only the in-frame clones, and not every one. The sample gives about 40,000 clones, around 85% of which show up once; 5% to 7% is in the top ten. These data come from a study of persistence of HIV-infected CD4 T cells. The stimulus was an HIV-1 Gag 15-mer peptide pool, 1 ug/peptide/mL. CD40L/CD69 double-negative CD45RO-high memory CD4+ T cells were collected. CDR3 length: 14 residues. The germline CDR1 and CDR2 sequences are LGHDT and YNNKEL (reference sequence). V dropped 6 bases and J dropped 2; count of bases not matched to a gene: 7.

The J gene is TRBJ2-7, the V gene TRBV3-1 (or the pseudogene TRBV3-2); TRBD1 matches at 7 bases. This TCR was sampled from an adult with HIV. The donor label of this sample is uncertain. The specimen was cultured CD4+ T cells from PBMCs, collected from a patient who received antiretroviral therapy. The CDR3 here is CASSPFDRAYEQYF. The CDR3 DNA is TGTGCCAGCAGTCCATTCGACAGGGCCTACGAGCAGTACTTC.